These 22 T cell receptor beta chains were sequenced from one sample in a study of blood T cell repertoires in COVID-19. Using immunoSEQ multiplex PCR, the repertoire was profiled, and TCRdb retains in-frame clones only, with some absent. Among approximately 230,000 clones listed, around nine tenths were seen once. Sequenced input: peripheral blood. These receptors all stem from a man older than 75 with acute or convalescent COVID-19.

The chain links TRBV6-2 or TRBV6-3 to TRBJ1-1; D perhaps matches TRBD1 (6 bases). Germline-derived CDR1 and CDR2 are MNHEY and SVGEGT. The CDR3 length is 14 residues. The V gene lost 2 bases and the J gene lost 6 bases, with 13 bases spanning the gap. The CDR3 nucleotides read TGTGCCAGCAGTTACGTGACAGGCAGTCCTGAAGCTTTCTTT. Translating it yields CASSYVTGSPEAFF.

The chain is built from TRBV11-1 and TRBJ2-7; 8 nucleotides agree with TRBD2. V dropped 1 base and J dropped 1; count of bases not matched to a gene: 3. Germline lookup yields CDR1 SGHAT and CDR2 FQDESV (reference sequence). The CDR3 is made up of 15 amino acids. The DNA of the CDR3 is TGTGCCAGCAGCTTAGGAGCGGGAGCATCCTACGAGCAGTACTTC. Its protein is CASSLGAGASYEQYF. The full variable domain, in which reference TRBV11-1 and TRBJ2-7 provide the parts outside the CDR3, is EAEVAQSPRYKITEKSQAVAFWCDPISGHATLYWYRQILGQGPELLVQFQDESVVDDSQLPKDRFSAERLKGVDSTLKIQPAELGDSAMYLCASSLGAGASYEQYFGPGTRLTVT.

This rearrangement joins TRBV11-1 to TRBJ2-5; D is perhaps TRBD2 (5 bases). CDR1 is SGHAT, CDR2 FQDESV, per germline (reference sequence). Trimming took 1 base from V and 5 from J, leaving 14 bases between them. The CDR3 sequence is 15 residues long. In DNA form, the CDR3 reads TGTGCCAGCAGCTTAGATGTGGGAGCGGCGGAGACCCAGTACTTC. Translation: CASSLDVGAAETQYF.

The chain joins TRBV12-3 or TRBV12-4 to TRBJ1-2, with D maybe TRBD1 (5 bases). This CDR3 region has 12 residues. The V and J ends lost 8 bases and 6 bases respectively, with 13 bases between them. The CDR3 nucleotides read TGTGCCAGCGGTCGGGGGGGAGATGGCTACACCTTC. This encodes CASGRGGDGYTF.

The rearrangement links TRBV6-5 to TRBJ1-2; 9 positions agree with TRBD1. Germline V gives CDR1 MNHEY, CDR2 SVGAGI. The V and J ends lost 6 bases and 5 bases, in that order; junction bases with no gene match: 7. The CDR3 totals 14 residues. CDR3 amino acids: CASRPGQGLYGYTF. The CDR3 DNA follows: TGTGCCAGCAGACCGGGACAGGGATTGTATGGCTACACCTTC.

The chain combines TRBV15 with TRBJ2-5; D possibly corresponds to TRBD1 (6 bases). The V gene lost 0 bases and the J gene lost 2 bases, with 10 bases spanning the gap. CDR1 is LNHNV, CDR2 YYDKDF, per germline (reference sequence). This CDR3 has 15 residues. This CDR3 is CATSRDQRGQETQYF. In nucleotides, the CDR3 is TGTGCCACCAGCAGAGATCAGAGGGGGCAAGAGACCCAGTACTTC.

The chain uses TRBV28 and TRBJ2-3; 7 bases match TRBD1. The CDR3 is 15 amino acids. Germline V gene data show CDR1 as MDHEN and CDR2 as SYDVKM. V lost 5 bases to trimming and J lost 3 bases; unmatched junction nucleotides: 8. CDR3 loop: CASSLLGGRTDTQYF. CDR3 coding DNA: TGTGCCAGCAGTCTGTTAGGGGGCCGGACAGATACGCAGTATTTT.

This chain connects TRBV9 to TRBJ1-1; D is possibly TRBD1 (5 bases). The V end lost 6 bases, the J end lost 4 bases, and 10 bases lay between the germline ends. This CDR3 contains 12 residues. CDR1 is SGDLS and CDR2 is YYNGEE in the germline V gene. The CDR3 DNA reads TGTGCCAGCAATCGGGGGGGCACTGAAGCTTTCTTT. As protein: CASNRGGTEAFF.

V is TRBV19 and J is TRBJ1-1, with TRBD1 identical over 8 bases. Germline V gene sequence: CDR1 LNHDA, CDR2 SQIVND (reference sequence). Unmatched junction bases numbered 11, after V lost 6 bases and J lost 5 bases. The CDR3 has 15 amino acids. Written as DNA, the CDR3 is TGTGCCAGTAGGCCGAGAGGGACAGGCGGGACTGAAGCTTTCTTT. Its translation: CASRPRGTGGTEAFF.

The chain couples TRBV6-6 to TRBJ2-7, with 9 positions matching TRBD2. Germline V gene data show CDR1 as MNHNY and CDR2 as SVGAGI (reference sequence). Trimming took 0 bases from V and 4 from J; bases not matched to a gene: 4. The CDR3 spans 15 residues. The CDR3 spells CASSYSAGGRYEQYF. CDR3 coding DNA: TGTGCCAGCAGTTACTCGGCGGGAGGGCGATACGAGCAGTACTTC.

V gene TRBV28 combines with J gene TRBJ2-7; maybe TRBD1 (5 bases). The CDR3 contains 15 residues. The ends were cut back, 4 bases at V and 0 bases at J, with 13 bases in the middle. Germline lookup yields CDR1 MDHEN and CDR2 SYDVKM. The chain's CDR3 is CASSSRESASYEQYF. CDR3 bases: TGTGCCAGCAGTTCCAGGGAATCCGCCTCCTACGAGCAGTACTTC.

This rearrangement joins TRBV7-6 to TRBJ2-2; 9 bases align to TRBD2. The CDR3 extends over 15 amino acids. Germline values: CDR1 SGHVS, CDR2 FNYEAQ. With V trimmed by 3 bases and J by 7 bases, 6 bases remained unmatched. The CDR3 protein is CASSFGSGSIGELFF. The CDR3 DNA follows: TGTGCCAGCAGCTTCGGTAGCGGGAGTATCGGGGAGCTGTTTTTT. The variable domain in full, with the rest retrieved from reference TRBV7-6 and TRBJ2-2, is GAGVSQSPRYKVTKRGQDVALRCDPISGHVSLYWYRQALGQGPEFLTYFNYEAQQDKSGLPNDRFSAERPEGSISTLTIQRTEQRDSAMYRCASSFGSGSIGELFFGEGSRLTVL.

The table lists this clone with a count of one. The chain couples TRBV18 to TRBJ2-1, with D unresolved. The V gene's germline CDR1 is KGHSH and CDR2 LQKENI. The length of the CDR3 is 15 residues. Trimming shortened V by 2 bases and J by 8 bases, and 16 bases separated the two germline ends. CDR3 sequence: CASSPSAERSDEQFF. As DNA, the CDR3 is TGTGCCAGCTCACCAAGCGCAGAGAGGAGCGATGAGCAGTTCTTC.

The CDR3 DNA reads as TGCAGCGTTGAGAGGGCGGTCGAAGCGAGTGGCTACACCTTC. Encoded protein: CSVERAVEASGYTF. V usage is TRBV29-1 and J usage is TRBJ1-2; D is ambiguous. The CDR3 loop spans 14 amino acids. CDR1 is SQVTM, CDR2 ANQGSEA, per germline. V dropped 3 bases and J dropped 7 bases, with 18 bases sitting between them.

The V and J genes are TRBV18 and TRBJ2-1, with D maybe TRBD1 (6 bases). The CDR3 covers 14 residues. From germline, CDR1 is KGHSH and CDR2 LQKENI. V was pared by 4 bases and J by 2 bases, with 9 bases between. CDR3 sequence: CASSRRGPYNEQFF. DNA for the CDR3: TGTGCCAGCTCACGCAGGGGCCCCTACAATGAGCAGTTCTTC.

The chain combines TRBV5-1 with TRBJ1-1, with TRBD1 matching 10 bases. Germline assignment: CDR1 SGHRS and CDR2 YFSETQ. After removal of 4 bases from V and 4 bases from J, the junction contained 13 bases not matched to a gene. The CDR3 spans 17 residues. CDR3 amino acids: CASSPTGTGARGTEAFF. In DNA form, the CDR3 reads TGCGCCAGCAGCCCAACCGGGACAGGGGCCCGGGGCACTGAAGCTTTCTTT. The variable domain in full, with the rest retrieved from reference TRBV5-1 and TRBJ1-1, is KAGVTQTPRYLIKTRGQQVTLSCSPISGHRSVSWYQQTPGQGLQFLFEYFSETQRNKGNFPGRFSGRQFSNSRSEMNVSTLELGDSALYLCASSPTGTGARGTEAFFGQGTRLTVV.

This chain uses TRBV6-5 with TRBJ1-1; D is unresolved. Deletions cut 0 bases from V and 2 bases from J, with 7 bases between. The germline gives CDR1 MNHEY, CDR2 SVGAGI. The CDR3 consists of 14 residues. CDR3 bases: TGTGCCAGCAGTTACTCGGGAGCCAACACTGAAGCTTTCTTT. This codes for CASSYSGANTEAFF.

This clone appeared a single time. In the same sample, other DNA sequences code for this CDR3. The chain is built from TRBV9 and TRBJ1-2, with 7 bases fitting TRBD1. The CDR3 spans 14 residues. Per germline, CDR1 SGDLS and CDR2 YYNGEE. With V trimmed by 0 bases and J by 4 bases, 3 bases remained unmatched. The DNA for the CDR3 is TGTGCCAGCAGCGTAGGGACAGGTCCCTATGGCTACACCTTC. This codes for CASSVGTGPYGYTF. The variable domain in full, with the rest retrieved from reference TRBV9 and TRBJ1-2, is DSGVTQTPKHLITATGQRVTLRCSPRSGDLSVYWYQQSLDQGLQFLIQYYNGEERAKGNILERFSAQQFPDLHSELNLSSLELGDSALYFCASSVGTGPYGYTFGSGTRLTVV.

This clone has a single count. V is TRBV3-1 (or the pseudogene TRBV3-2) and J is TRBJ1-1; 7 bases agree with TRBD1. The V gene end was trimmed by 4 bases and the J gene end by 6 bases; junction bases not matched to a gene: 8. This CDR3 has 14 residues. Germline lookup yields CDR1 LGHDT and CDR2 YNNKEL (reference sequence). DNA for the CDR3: TGTGCCAGCAGCCTATTACAGGGGTCCTCTGAAGCTTTCTTT. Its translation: CASSLLQGSSEAFF.

As DNA, the CDR3 is TGTGCCAGCAGCCCCTACTCGACAGGGCCCTCCTACGAGCAGTACTTC. Translated: CASSPYSTGPSYEQYF. The V call is TRBV13, the J call TRBJ2-7, with TRBD1 matching 7 bases. J lost 0 bases, V lost 5 bases, and 10 bases had no gene match. There are 16 residues in the CDR3. Germline values: CDR1 PRHDT, CDR2 FYEKMQ (reference sequence).

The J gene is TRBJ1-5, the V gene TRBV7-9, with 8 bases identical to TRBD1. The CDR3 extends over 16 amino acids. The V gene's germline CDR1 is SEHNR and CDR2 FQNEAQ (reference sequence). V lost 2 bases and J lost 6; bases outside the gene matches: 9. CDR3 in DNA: TGTGCCAGCAGCTTAACGACAGGGGATCTTAGTCAGCCCCAGCATTTT. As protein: CASSLTTGDLSQPQHF.

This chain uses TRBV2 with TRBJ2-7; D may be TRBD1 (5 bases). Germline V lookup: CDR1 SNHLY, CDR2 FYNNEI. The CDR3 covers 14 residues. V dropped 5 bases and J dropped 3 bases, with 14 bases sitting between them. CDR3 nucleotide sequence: TGTGCCAGCAGTCAGGGTGGCTACGGCTACGAGCAGTACTTC. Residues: CASSQGGYGYEQYF.